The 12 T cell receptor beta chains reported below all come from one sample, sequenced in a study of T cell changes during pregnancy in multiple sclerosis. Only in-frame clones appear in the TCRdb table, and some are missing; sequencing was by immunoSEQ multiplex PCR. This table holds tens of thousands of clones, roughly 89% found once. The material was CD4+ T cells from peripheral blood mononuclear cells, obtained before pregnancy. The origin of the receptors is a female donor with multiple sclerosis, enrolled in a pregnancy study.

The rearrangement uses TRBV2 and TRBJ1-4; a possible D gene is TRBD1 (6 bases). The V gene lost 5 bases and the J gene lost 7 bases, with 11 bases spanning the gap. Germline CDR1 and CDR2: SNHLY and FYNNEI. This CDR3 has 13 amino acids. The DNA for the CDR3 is TGTGCCAGCAGTCAGGGGAGTTTTGAAAAACTGTTTTTT. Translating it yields CASSQGSFEKLFF.

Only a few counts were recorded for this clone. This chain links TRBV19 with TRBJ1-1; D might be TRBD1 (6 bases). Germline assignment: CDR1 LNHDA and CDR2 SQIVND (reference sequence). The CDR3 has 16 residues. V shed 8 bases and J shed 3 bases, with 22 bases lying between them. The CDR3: CASSMGVDRIYTEAFF. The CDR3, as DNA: TGTGCCAGTTCTATGGGGGTTGACAGGATCTACACTGAAGCTTTCTTT. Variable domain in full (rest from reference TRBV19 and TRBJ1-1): DGGITQSPKYLFRKEGQNVTLSCEQNLNHDAMYWYRQDPGQGLRLIYYSQIVNDFQKGDIAEGYSVSREKKESFPLTVTSAQKNPTAFYLCASSMGVDRIYTEAFFGQGTRLTVV.

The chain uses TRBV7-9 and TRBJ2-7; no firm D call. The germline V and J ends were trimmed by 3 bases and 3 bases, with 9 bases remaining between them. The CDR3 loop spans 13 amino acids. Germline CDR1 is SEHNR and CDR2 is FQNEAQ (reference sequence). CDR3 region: CASSLSASYEQYF. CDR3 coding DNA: TGTGCCAGCAGCTTGTCAGCTAGCTACGAGCAGTACTTC.

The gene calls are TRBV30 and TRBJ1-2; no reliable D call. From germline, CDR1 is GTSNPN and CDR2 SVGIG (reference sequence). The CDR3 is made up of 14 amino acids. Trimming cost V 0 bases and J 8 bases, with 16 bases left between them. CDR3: CAWSVLSGRRGYTF. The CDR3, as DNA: TGTGCCTGGAGTGTACTGTCCGGGCGGAGGGGCTACACCTTC.

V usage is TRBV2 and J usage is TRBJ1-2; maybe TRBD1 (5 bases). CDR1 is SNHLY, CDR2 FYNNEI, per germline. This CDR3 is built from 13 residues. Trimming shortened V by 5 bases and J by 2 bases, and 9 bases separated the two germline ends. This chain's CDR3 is CASSIAGNYGYTF. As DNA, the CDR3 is TGTGCCAGCAGTATCGCAGGGAACTATGGCTACACCTTC.

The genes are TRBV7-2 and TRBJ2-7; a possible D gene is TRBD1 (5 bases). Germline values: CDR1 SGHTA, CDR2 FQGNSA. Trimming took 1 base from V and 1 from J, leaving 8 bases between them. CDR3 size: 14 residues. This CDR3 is CASSLVTGSYEQYF. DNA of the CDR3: TGTGCCAGCAGCTTAGTAACAGGATCCTACGAGCAGTACTTC.

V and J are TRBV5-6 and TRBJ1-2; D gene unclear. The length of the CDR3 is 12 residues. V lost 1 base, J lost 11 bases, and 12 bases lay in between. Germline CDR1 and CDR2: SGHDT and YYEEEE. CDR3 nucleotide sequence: TGTGCCAGCAGCTTGCCCGGGAACAAATACACCTTC. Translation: CASSLPGNKYTF.

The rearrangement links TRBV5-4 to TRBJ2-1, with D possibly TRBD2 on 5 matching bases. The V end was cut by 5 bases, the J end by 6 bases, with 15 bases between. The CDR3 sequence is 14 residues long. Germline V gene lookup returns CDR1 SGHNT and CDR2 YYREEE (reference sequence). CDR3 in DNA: TGTGCCAGCAGGCCCGACTACTCCCCCAATGAGCAGTTCTTC. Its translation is CASRPDYSPNEQFF.

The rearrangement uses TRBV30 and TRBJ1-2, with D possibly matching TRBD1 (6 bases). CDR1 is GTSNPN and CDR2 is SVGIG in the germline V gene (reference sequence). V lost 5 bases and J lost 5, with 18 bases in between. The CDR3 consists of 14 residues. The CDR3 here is CAWGRSGAFYGYTF. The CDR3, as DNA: TGTGCCTGGGGCCGATCAGGGGCTTTTTATGGCTACACCTTC.

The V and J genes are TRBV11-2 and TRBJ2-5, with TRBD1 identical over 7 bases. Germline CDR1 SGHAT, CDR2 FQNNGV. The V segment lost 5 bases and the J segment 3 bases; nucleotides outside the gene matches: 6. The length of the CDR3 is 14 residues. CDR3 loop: CASSQNRGKETQYF. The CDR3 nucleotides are TGTGCCAGCAGCCAGAACAGGGGAAAAGAGACCCAGTACTTC.

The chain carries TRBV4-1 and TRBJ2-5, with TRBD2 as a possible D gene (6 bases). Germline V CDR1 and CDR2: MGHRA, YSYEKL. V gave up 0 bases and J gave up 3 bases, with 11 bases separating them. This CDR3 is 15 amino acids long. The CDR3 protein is CASSQEELAKETQYF. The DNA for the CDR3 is TGCGCCAGCAGCCAAGAGGAACTAGCTAAAGAGACCCAGTACTTC.

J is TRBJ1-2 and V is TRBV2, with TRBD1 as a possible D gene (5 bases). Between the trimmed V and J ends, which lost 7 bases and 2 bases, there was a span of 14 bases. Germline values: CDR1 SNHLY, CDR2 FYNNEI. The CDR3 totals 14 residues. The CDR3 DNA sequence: TGTGCCAGCACCTTCCAGGGAAGGAACTATGGCTACACCTTC. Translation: CASTFQGRNYGYTF.